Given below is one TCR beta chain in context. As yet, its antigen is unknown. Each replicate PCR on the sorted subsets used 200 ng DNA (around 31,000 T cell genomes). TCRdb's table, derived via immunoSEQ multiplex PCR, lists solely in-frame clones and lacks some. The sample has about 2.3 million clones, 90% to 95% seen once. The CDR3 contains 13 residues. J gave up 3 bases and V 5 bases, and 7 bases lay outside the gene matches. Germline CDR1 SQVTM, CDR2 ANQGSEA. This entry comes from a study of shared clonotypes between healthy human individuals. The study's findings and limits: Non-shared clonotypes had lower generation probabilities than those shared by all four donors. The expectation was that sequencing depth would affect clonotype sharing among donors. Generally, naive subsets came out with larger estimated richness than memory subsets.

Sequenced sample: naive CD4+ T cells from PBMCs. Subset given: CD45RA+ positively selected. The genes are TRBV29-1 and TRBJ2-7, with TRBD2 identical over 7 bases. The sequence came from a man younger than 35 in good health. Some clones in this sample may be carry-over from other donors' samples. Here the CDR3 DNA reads TGCAGCGTTTTCGGCGGGAGTAGCTACGAGCAGTACTTC. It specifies CSVFGGSSYEQYF.